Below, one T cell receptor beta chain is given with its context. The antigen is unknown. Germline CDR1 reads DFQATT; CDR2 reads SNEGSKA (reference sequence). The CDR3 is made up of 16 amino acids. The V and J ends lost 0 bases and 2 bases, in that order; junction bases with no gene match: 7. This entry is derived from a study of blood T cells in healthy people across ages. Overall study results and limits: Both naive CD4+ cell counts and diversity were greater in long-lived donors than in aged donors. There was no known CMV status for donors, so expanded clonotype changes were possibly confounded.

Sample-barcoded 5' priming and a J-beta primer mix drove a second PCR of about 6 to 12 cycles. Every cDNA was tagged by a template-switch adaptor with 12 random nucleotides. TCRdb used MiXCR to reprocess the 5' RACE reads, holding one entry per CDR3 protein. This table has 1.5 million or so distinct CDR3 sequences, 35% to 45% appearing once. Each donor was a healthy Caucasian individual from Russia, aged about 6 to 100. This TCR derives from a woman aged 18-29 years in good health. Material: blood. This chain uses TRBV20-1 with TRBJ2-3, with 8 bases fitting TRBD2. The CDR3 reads CSARDDGGGNTDTQYF. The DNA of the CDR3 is TGCAGTGCTAGAGATGACGGCGGGGGGAACACAGATACGCAGTATTTT.